Below are 4 T cell receptor beta chains sequenced from a single sample in a study of T cell repertoires in cytomegalovirus infection. TCRdb reprocessed the reads with MiXCR, giving one entry per CDR3 protein. The data contain around 770,000 distinct CDR3 sequences, roughly 29% of them seen just once; the ten biggest clones take up roughly 13%. For these receptors, no antigen is known. Sequenced here: cultured CD8+ T cells from PBMCs, sampled from culture after CMV antigen stimulation. These receptors were collected from a human donor in good health (CMV status not recorded). Some clones in this sample may be carry-over from other donors' samples.

The chain joins TRBV10-3 to TRBJ2-1; 9 bases are a match to TRBD2. There are 14 residues in the CDR3. The germline V gene has CDR1 ENHRY and CDR2 SYGVKD. The ends lost 2 bases at V and 10 bases at J; junction bases unmatched: 6. The CDR3 bases are TGTGCCATCAGTGAGGCGCTAGCGGGGTACGAGCAGTTCTTC. Translating gives CAISEALAGYEQFF.

This clonotype has just a few counts. The rearrangement joins TRBV27 to TRBJ1-1, with TRBD1 as a possible D gene (5 bases). The CDR3 runs 15 residues. V was pared by 3 bases and J by 2 bases, with 13 bases between. Per germline, CDR1 MNHEY and CDR2 SMNVEV (reference sequence). CDR3 residues: CASSFYLGVNTEAFF. The CDR3 bases are TGTGCCAGCAGTTTTTACCTGGGGGTTAACACTGAAGCTTTCTTT.

V usage is TRBV4-2 and J usage is TRBJ1-1; no clear D gene. The ends were cut back, 0 bases at V and 0 bases at J, with 8 bases in the middle. This CDR3 comprises 15 residues. The V gene's germline CDR1 is LGHNA and CDR2 YNFKEQ. CDR3 DNA sequence: TGTGCCAGCAGCCAAGATCGTGAGCTGAACACTGAAGCTTTCTTT. Translated, it gives CASSQDRELNTEAFF.

This clonotype was observed many times. This chain connects TRBV6-2 or TRBV6-3 to TRBJ1-1; D call uncertain. The CDR3 sequence is 12 residues long. Between the trimmed V and J ends, which lost 0 bases and 7 bases, there was a span of 6 bases. Germline lookup yields CDR1 MNHEY and CDR2 SVGEGT. CDR3 DNA sequence: TGTGCCAGCAGTTACTCAGGCCTTGAAGCTTTCTTT. Translation gives CASSYSGLEAFF.